This TCR beta chain was observed in a study of early T cells in non-severe SARS-CoV-2 infection (dated by TCRdb to the early 2020s). About the study as a whole: Because TCR sequencing was done on bulk RNA from unsorted whole blood, the alpha and beta chains could not be paired. Study-level results and caveats: VDJdb matching was skewed toward anti-spike CD8 responses, so virus-specific expansions were likely underestimated and private and CD4 specificities were missed.

As for this clonotype: It lacks a known antigen. One base away there is no much larger clone; base qualities are not given.

The library was prepared using 5' RACE. TCRdb records NextSeq 500 as the sequencer. The TCR library protocol attached unique molecular identifiers to individual cDNA molecules to correct for sequencing error and PCR bias. TCR alpha and beta chains were both sequenced, and the abundances of alpha and beta sequences in each sample were closely correlated with each other. Concerning the study's data processing: Decombinator V4 was used to annotate the V gene, J gene and CDR3 of the TCR sequences. Expanded TCRs were defined as changing significantly between any two time points under a Poisson model with p below 0.0001. TCR abundances were normalised to the total number of TCRs sequenced in each sample and reported as counts per million. TRAV1-2 paired with TRAJ12, TRAJ20 or TRAJ33 defined MAIT TCRs, while TRAV10 paired with TRAJ18 defined iNKT TCRs. VDJdb, accessed 1 November 2021, was searched for CMV, EBV and SARS-CoV-2 annotated TCRs, with TCRs annotated for multiple antigens excluded. In TCRdb, the public reads were trimmed at Q25 with fastp and aligned with MiXCR, with productive beta chains retained. Records with the same CDR3 protein are collapsed into one entry carrying the most frequent genes and DNA. TCRdb, not the original authors, processed these V and J calls. In all, the sample holds about 48,000 distinct CDR3 sequences, and less than 15% of those were seen once. The ten largest clones take up roughly 10% of the sample.

This was a case-control study nested in a cohort of healthcare workers in London, UK, who had nasopharyngeal swab PCR tests and blood samples taken every week. Healthcare workers were recruited between 23 and 31 March 2020, during the week of the UK lockdown, and were followed weekly for up to roughly 16 weeks. Its CDR3 holds 17 amino acids, cysteine through phenylalanine. The entry retains the CDR3 DNA only, 51 bases that are in frame from base 1. CDR1 and CDR2, per the germline V gene, are MNHEY and SVGEGT. V sheds 3 bases and J sheds 4 bases, leaving 19 bases between their ends. The chain is made from TRBV6-2 or TRBV6-3 and TRBJ2-1, with the D gene call left open. The sequenced material came from whole blood. This receptor was taken from an adult who was a healthcare worker with PCR-confirmed SARS-CoV-2 infection or an uninfected control (not recorded which). The CDR3 has the sequence CASSYPTLPVGYNEQFF. The nucleotide sequence is given as TGTGCCAGCAGTTATCCGACACTCCCGGTGGGTTACAATGAGCAGTTCTTC.